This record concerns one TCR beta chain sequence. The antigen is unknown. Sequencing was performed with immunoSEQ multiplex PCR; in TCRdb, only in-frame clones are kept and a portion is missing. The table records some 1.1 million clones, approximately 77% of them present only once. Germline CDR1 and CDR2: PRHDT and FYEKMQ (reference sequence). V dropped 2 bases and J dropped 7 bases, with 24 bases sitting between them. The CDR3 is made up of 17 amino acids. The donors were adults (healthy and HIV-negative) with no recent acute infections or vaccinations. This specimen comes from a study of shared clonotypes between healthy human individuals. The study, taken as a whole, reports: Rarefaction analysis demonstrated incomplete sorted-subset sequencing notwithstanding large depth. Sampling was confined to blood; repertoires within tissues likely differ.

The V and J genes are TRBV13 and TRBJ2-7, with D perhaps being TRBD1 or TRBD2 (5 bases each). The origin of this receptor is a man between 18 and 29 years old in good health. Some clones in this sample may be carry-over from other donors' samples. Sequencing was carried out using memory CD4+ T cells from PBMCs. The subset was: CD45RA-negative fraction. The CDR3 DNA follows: TGTGCCAGCAGCTTATCTTTAGGTCGTGAGGGGCGGAGAGAGCAGTACTTC. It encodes CASSLSLGREGRREQYF.